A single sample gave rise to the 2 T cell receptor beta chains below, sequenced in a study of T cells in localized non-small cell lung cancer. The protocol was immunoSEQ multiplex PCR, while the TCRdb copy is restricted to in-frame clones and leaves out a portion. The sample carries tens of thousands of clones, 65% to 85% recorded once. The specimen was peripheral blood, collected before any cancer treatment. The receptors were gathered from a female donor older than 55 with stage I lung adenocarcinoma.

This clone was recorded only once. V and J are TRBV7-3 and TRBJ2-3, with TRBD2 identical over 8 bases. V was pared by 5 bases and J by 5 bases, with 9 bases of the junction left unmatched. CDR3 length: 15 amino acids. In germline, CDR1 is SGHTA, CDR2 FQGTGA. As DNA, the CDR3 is TGTGCCAGCAGCCCTGGACTAGCCCCTGGAGATACGCAGTATTTT. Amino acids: CASSPGLAPGDTQYF.

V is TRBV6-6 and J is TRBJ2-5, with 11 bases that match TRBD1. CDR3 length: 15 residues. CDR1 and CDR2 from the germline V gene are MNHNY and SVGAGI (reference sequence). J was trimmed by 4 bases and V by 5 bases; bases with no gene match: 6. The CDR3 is CASSAGQGAGETQYF. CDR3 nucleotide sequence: TGTGCCAGCAGTGCAGGACAGGGGGCGGGAGAGACCCAGTACTTC.